Shown below are 14 T cell receptor beta chains from a single sample sequenced in a study of OX40 agonist ivuxolimab in advanced cancers. Sequencing used immunoSEQ multiplex PCR; TCRdb keeps in-frame clones, though not all of them. The table lists 120,000 or so clones, approximately 92% of them singletons, with 0.15% to 0.19% in the top ten. The source material was CD4+ or CD8+ T cells sorted from blood, sampled in a trial of the OX40 agonist ivuxolimab. The receptors shown here come from an adult with an advanced solid tumor such as melanoma, head and neck, liver or kidney cancer.

This chain links TRBV5-6 with TRBJ2-7; TRBD2 aligns across 7 bases. V shed 0 bases, J shed 5 bases, and the junction held 8 bases outside the gene matches. Germline CDR1 and CDR2: SGHDT and YYEEEE. The CDR3 sequence is 15 residues long. Written as DNA, the CDR3 is TGTGCCAGCAGCTTGGGCGCGACTAGCCTCCACGAGCAGTACTTC. This gives the protein CASSLGATSLHEQYF.

V and J are TRBV28 and TRBJ1-2; 10 bases align to TRBD1. J was trimmed by 6 bases and V by 8 bases; bases with no gene match: 15. The CDR3 totals 16 residues. The germline V gene has CDR1 MDHEN and CDR2 SYDVKM. The CDR3 loop reads CASEGGYGTGENGYTF. The CDR3, as DNA: TGTGCCAGCGAGGGAGGGTACGGGACAGGGGAAAATGGCTACACCTTC.

The chain uses TRBV5-4 and TRBJ2-3, with TRBD2 identical over 10 bases. Germline CDR1 is SGHNT and CDR2 is YYREEE (reference sequence). The CDR3 length is 16 residues. J was trimmed by 3 bases and V by 0 bases; bases with no gene match: 4. Here the CDR3 DNA reads TGTGCCAGCAGCTTGGTTAGCGGGGGGCCGACAGATACGCAGTATTTT. Translated: CASSLVSGGPTDTQYF.

CDR3 region: CASSEWSGRARNEQFF. The CDR3 region has the DNA TGTGCCAGCAGTGAATGGAGCGGGAGGGCCAGGAATGAGCAGTTCTTC. The rearrangement uses TRBV6-1 and TRBJ2-1, with 10 bases aligning to TRBD2. V lost 2 bases to trimming and J lost 7 bases; unmatched junction nucleotides: 8. From germline, CDR1 is MNHNS and CDR2 SASEGT. CDR3 length equals 16 residues.

V and J are TRBV28 and TRBJ1-2; 7 bases line up with TRBD1. Germline V CDR1 and CDR2: MDHEN, SYDVKM. The CDR3 spans 15 residues. The J segment lost 0 bases and the V segment lost 3 bases, leaving 4 bases of the junction unmatched. CDR3 DNA: TGTGCCAGCAGTTTGACAGGGTCGACTAACTATGGCTACACCTTC. Translation: CASSLTGSTNYGYTF.

The chain couples TRBV18 to TRBJ1-2; 7 nucleotides line up with TRBD1. V shed 3 bases, J shed 10 bases, and the junction held 5 bases outside the gene matches. CDR1 and CDR2 (germline): KGHSH, LQKENI. This CDR3 is built from 12 residues. CDR3 nucleotides: TGTGCCAGCTCACCCGACAGGGCTTCCTACACCTTC. Its translation is CASSPDRASYTF. The full variable domain, rest sourced from reference TRBV18 and TRBJ1-2, is NAGVMQNPRHLVRRRGQEARLRCSPMKGHSHVYWYRQLPEEGLKFMVYLQKENIIDESGMPKERFSAEFPKEGPSILRIQQVVRGDSAAYFCASSPDRASYTFGSGTRLTVV.

V and J are TRBV28 and TRBJ2-1, with 13 bases that match TRBD2. CDR1 and CDR2 from the germline V gene are MDHEN and SYDVKM. The trim removed 7 bases at V and 10 bases at J, leaving 13 bases unmatched. CDR3 length equals 16 residues. The CDR3 region has the DNA TGTGCCAGCATCGCCTCGAAACTAGCGGGAGGGGGGGAGCAGTTCTTC. This sequence encodes CASIASKLAGGGEQFF.

The genes are TRBV6-1 and TRBJ2-1; perhaps TRBD2 as D (6 bases). The V end lost 0 bases, the J end lost 8 bases, and 14 bases lay between the germline ends. Germline V gene lookup returns CDR1 MNHNS and CDR2 SASEGT. CDR3 length: 15 residues. This CDR3 reads CASSEAWRGRDEQFF. For the CDR3, the DNA is TGTGCCAGCAGTGAAGCATGGAGGGGCCGGGATGAGCAGTTCTTC.

This chain joins TRBV7-9 and TRBJ2-1; D might be TRBD2 (6 bases). Germline CDR1 SEHNR, CDR2 FQNEAQ (reference sequence). This CDR3 region has 15 residues. The V and J ends lost 1 base and 6 bases respectively, with 13 bases between them. The CDR3 coding sequence is TGTGCCAGCAGCTTAGAATTTGGGACTGCCAATGAGCAGTTCTTC. It is translated as CASSLEFGTANEQFF.

In its sample, this clone was seen once. This chain uses TRBV6-5 with TRBJ2-3; TRBD2 matches at 16 bases. The germline V gene encodes CDR1 MNHEY and CDR2 SVGAGI. The CDR3 covers 13 residues. J was trimmed by 14 bases and V by 7 bases; bases with no gene match: 6. Here the CDR3 reads CASIGTSGGALYF. Here the CDR3 DNA reads TGTGCCAGCATTGGGACTAGCGGGGGGGCACTGTATTTT.

The V and J genes are TRBV19 and TRBJ2-7, with TRBD2 matching over 7 bases. The CDR3 runs to 18 residues. CDR1 is LNHDA, CDR2 SQIVND, per germline (reference sequence). The V segment lost 1 base and the J segment 2 bases; nucleotides outside the gene matches: 14. CDR3 sequence reads: CASSIAGGPSVIPYEQYF. CDR3 DNA: TGTGCCAGTAGTATAGCGGGAGGCCCTTCCGTCATCCCCTACGAGCAGTACTTC.

J is TRBJ2-3 and V is TRBV11-2, with D perhaps TRBD2 (5 bases). Trimming left V 5 bases short and J 10 bases short, with 25 bases between. The CDR3 is 16 amino acids. Germline-derived CDR1 and CDR2 are SGHAT and FQNNGV. The DNA of the CDR3 is TGTGCCAGCAGCCCCCCCGGACTGAACCCATCCTCATCGCAGTATTTT. Translated: CASSPPGLNPSSSQYF.

In nucleotides, the CDR3 is TGTGCCAGCAGCTTAGATTTTGCAGGGGGCACGCCTGAAGCTTTCTTT. Protein product: CASSLDFAGGTPEAFF. The chain combines TRBV11-2 with TRBJ1-1; 8 nucleotides match TRBD1. The ends lost 0 bases at V and 6 bases at J; junction bases unmatched: 9. The CDR3 is 16 amino acids. The germline gives CDR1 SGHAT, CDR2 FQNNGV.

The J gene is TRBJ2-3, the V gene TRBV19; 15 nucleotides line up with TRBD2. Germline loops: CDR1 LNHDA, CDR2 SQIVND (reference sequence). This CDR3 is built from 17 residues. The V gene end was trimmed by 5 bases and the J gene end by 5 bases; junction bases not matched to a gene: 8. CDR3 sequence: CASSYLGLAGGRDTQYF. The DNA of the CDR3 is TGTGCCAGTAGTTATCTCGGACTAGCGGGAGGGAGAGATACGCAGTATTTT.